This T cell receptor (beta chain) was recovered during a study of T-cell reconstitution after alpha-beta-depleted transplantation in children. Study-wide results and limits: Several hundred rapidly expanded clones from non-depleted graft cells reportedly supplied alpha-beta T cells about two months post-transplant. Some patients' high day-60 TCRbeta diversity was attributed to recipient cells surviving conditioning.

This CDR3 is built from 17 residues. Between the trimmed V and J ends, which lost 2 bases and 5 bases, there was a span of 19 bases. The germline V gene has CDR1 SEHNR and CDR2 FQNEAQ (reference sequence). Using unique molecular identifiers, the investigators prepared the TCRbeta library. A single record per CDR3 protein comes from TCRdb applying MiXCR to the PCR reads. The data contain 550,000 to 800,000 distinct CDR3 sequences, about an eighth of them seen just once; the ten biggest clones take up about 0.79%. A remark on this clonotype: Antigen specificity is unknown.

J is TRBJ2-4 and V is TRBV7-9; TRBD2 might be the D (5 bases). The sample here was PBMCs, taken before TCRalphabeta/CD19-depleted stem cell transplant. The sequence was obtained from a girl under 10 years old with congenital amegakaryocytic thrombocytopenia, due to receive a stem cell transplant. CDR3 nucleotides: TGTGCCAGCAGCTTATTCACGGGATTGGGAGTAGAAAACATTCAGTACTTC. Translating gives CASSLFTGLGVENIQYF. The entire variable domain, with the rest obtained from reference TRBV7-9 and TRBJ2-4, is as follows: DTGVSQNPRHKITKRGQNVTFRCDPISEHNRLYWYRQTLGQGPEFLTYFQNEAQLEKSRLLSDRFSAERPKGSFSTLEIQRTEQGDSAMYLCASSLFTGLGVENIQYFGAGTRLSVL.